This TCR beta chain stems from a study of CD8 T cells in Susac syndrome. V lost 5 bases, J lost 0 bases, and 10 bases lay in between. Germline V gene lookup returns CDR1 SQVTM and CDR2 ANQGSEA. The CDR3 contains 13 residues. RNA in amounts of roughly 0.5 to 1 ug was reverse transcribed with random hexamers. MiXCR, run by TCRdb on the immunoSEQ multiplex PCR reads, gives a single entry per CDR3 protein. The data contain roughly 60,000 distinct CDR3 sequences, approximately 92% of them singletons. Sequenced material: CD8+ T cells from PBMCs. The chain links TRBV29-1 to TRBJ1-2; D remains unclear. The TCR comes from a human donor in good health. The CDR3 loop is CSVRLAANYGYTF. The CDR3 DNA reads TGCAGCGTTCGCCTGGCGGCTAACTATGGCTACACCTTC.